One and the same sample provided the 5 T cell receptor beta chains below, sequenced in a study of CD8 T cells in Susac syndrome. RNA in amounts of roughly 0.5 to 1 ug was reverse transcribed with random hexamers. TCRdb independently ran MiXCR on the immunoSEQ multiplex PCR reads; one entry per CDR3 protein. The sample lists some 140,000 distinct CDR3 sequences, 75% to 90% occurring once. The sequenced sample was CD8+ T cells from PBMCs. The receptors stem from a human donor with multiple sclerosis.

The V gene is TRBV12-3 or TRBV12-4, the J gene TRBJ1-1; TRBD1 is a possible D gene (5 bases). There are 12 residues in the CDR3. The V and J ends lost 1 base and 7 bases respectively, with 7 bases between them. This CDR3 reads CASSLGRDEAFF. The CDR3 DNA reads TGTGCCAGCAGTTTAGGCAGGGATGAAGCTTTCTTT.

This chain connects TRBV5-1 to TRBJ1-5; perhaps TRBD1 as D (6 bases). Between the trimmed V and J ends, which lost 0 bases and 3 bases, there was a span of 10 bases. Germline CDR1 and CDR2: SGHRS and YFSETQ. The CDR3 length is 15 residues. The CDR3 DNA reads as TGCGCCAGCAGCTTGGCCGGGGGGGCCAATCAGCCCCAGCATTTT. Residues: CASSLAGGANQPQHF. The whole variable domain, filled in from reference TRBV5-1 and TRBJ1-5, reads KAGVTQTPRYLIKTRGQQVTLSCSPISGHRSVSWYQQTPGQGLQFLFEYFSETQRNKGNFPGRFSGRQFSNSRSEMNVSTLELGDSALYLCASSLAGGANQPQHFGDGTRLSIL.

The chain combines TRBV6-5 with TRBJ2-6; D gene uncertain. The CDR3 loop spans 18 amino acids. Trimming took 2 bases from V and 0 from J, leaving 14 bases between them. The germline CDR1 and CDR2 sequences are MNHEY and SVGAGI. Here the CDR3 DNA reads TGTGCCAGCAGTTACGCTGATACCCCCTCCTCTGGGGCCAACGTCCTGACTTTC. This translates into CASSYADTPSSGANVLTF.

V is TRBV30 and J is TRBJ1-2, with D unclear. V was trimmed by 8 bases and J by 8 bases, leaving 21 bases between them. The CDR3 has 13 amino acids. Germline CDR1 is GTSNPN and CDR2 is SVGIG (reference sequence). The CDR3 here is CARHSVADEGYTF. In DNA, the CDR3 is TGTGCCCGCCATTCCGTGGCAGATGAAGGCTACACCTTC.

J is TRBJ2-3 and V is TRBV7-6; 9 bases are shared with TRBD2. Germline loops: CDR1 SGHVS, CDR2 FNYEAQ. This CDR3 is 20 amino acids long. V trimming: 5 bases; J trimming: 1 base; junction bases outside the gene matches: 19. The CDR3 loop reads CASSPYKLSGGPLGTDTQYF. The CDR3 nucleotides are TGTGCCAGCAGCCCCTACAAATTAAGCGGGGGGCCCCTAGGCACAGATACGCAGTATTTT.